The entry that follows covers one T cell receptor (beta chain) sequence. Its antigen is not identified. The V gene's germline CDR1 is MNHEY and CDR2 SVGAGI. The CDR3 runs 11 residues. V was trimmed by 5 bases and J by 6 bases, leaving 8 bases between them. The record originates from a study of glioma-infiltrating T cells after dendritic cell vaccination. Across the whole study: At biweekly intervals, patients got three intradermal dendritic cell vaccine injections. General study results and limits: The cohort had few patients with full blood and tumor sets.

Time point described: after dendritic cell vaccination, including at tumor progression/relapse. PBMC were collected before vaccination, two weeks after the third vaccination, and at progression. Clones were sequenced by immunoSEQ multiplex PCR, and TCRdb holds only the in-frame ones, with some missing. The table lists about 100,000 clones, more than 70% of them singletons. The specimen comprised blood, sampled after dendritic cell vaccination. The sequence was collected from a human donor with glioblastoma. This sequence joins TRBV6-5 and TRBJ2-7; perhaps TRBD1 as D (6 bases). The CDR3 nucleotides read TGTGCCAGCAGTGACAGGTTCGAGCAGTACTTC. Translating gives CASSDRFEQYF.